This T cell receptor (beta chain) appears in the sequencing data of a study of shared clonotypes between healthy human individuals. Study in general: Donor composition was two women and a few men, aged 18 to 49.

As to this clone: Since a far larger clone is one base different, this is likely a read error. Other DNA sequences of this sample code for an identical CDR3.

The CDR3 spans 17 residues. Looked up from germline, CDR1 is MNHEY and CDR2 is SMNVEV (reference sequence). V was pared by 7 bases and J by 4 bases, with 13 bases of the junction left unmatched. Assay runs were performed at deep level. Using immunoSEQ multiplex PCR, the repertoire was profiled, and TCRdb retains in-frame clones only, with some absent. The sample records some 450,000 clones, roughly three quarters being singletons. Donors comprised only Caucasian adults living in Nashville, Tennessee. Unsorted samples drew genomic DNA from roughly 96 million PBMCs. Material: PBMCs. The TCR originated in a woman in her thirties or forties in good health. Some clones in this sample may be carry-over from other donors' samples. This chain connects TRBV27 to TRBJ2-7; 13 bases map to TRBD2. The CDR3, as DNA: TGTGCCAGCACCATACGCCCCGGACTAGCGGGAGTGTACGAGCAGTACTTC. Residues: CASTIRPGLAGVYEQYF.